This TCR beta chain was obtained from a study of T cell repertoires in cytomegalovirus infection. Via MiXCR, TCRdb re-called the reads, giving one row per CDR3 protein. This sample has 680,000 or so distinct CDR3 sequences, with approximately 40% found just once. The V gene's germline CDR1 is SGHDT and CDR2 YYEEEE. The CDR3 is made up of 15 amino acids. Trimming removed 5 bases at V and 0 bases at J, with 14 bases between. The clonotype comes from a human donor in good health (CMV status not recorded). Some clones in this sample may be carry-over from other donors' samples. Sequencing was carried out using PBMCs. The chain couples TRBV5-6 to TRBJ1-1; D is ambiguous. The chain's CDR3 is CASRFRTAMNTEAFF. CDR3 coding DNA: TGTGCCAGCAGGTTTAGGACGGCAATGAACACTGAAGCTTTCTTT.